This T cell receptor beta chain was captured by sequencing in a study of shared clonotypes between healthy human individuals. The CDR3 contains 15 residues. Germline V gives CDR1 LGHNA, CDR2 YSLEER. V was pared by 2 bases and J by 4 bases, with 14 bases between. It was 200 ng DNA, some 30,000 T cell genomes, that sorted-subset replicate PCRs used. Libraries were prepared by immunoSEQ multiplex PCR; TCRdb keeps only in-frame clonotypes and omits some of them. The table has under 1,100,000 clones, 60% to 80% seen once. V is TRBV4-3 and J is TRBJ1-1; no definite D call. Sequencing input: memory CD4+ T cells sorted from blood. Subset described: CD45RA-negative fraction. This receptor was identified in a man between 18 and 29 years old in good health. As DNA, the CDR3 is TGCGCCAGCAGCCAATCGGAGGCGCGGCGCACTGAAGCTTTCTTT. Its translation is CASSQSEARRTEAFF.